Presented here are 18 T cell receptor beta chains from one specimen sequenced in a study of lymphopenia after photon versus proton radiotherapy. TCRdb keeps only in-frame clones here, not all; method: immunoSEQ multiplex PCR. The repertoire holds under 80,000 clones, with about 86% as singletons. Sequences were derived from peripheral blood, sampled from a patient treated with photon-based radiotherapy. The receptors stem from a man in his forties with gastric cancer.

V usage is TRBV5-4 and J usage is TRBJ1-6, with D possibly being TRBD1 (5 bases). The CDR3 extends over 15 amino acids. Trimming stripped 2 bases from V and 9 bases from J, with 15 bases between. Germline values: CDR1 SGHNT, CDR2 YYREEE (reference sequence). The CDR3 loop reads CASSLGADRGSPLHF. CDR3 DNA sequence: TGTGCCAGCAGCTTAGGGGCAGATCGGGGTTCACCCCTCCACTTT.

CDR3 nucleotide sequence: TGTGCCAGCAGCCCCGGACGCACCCCCTACGAGCAGTACTTC. As protein: CASSPGRTPYEQYF. V usage is TRBV7-2 and J usage is TRBJ2-7; no reliable D call. Germline CDR1 is SGHTA and CDR2 is FQGNSA. The V end was cut by 5 bases, the J end by 2 bases, with 13 bases between. The CDR3 contains 14 residues. The complete variable domain, with remaining parts taken from reference TRBV7-2 and TRBJ2-7, reads GAGVSQSPSNKVTEKGKDVELRCDPISGHTALYWYRQSLGQGLEFLIYFQGNSAPDKSGLPSDRFSAERTGGSVSTLTIQRTQQEDSAVYLCASSPGRTPYEQYFGPGTRLTVT.

The CDR3 coding sequence is TGTGCCAGTAGTACTTCTAGCGGGTGGGGAGAGACCCAGTACTTC. It yields the protein CASSTSSGWGETQYF. V is TRBV19 and J is TRBJ2-5; 8 positions match TRBD2. Unmatched junction bases numbered 8, after V lost 4 bases and J lost 4 bases. Germline loops: CDR1 LNHDA, CDR2 SQIVND (reference sequence). CDR3 length: 15 residues.

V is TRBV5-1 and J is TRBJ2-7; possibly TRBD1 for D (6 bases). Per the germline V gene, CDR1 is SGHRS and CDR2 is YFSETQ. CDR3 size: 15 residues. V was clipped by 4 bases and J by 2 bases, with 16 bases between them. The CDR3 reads CASSRAGTNAYEQYF. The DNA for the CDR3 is TGCGCCAGCAGCCGGGCCGGGACAAACGCCTACGAGCAGTACTTC.

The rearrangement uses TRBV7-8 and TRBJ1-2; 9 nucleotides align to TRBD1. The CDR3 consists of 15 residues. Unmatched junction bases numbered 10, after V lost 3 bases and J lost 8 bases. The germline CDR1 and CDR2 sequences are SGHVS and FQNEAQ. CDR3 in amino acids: CASSFQTGGDLGYTF. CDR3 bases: TGTGCCAGCAGCTTCCAGACAGGGGGGGATCTAGGCTACACCTTC.

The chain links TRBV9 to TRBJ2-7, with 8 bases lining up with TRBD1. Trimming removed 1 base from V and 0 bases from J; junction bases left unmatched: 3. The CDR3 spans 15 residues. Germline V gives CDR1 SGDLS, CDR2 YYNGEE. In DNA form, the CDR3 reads TGTGCCAGCAGCGTAAGGACAGGGCCCTCCTACGAGCAGTACTTC. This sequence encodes CASSVRTGPSYEQYF.

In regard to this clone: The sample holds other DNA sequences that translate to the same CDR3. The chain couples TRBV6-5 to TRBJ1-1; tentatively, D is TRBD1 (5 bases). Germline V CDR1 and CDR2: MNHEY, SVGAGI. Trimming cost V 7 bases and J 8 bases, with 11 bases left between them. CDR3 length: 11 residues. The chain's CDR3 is CASNFDREAFF. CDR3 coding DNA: TGTGCCAGCAACTTTGACAGAGAAGCTTTCTTT.

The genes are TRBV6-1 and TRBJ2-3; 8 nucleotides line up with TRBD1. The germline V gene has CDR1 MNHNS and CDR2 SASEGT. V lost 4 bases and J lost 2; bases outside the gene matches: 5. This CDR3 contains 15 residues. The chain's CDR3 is CASSGTGRYTDTQYF. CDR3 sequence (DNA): TGTGCCAGCAGTGGGACAGGGCGATACACAGATACGCAGTATTTT.

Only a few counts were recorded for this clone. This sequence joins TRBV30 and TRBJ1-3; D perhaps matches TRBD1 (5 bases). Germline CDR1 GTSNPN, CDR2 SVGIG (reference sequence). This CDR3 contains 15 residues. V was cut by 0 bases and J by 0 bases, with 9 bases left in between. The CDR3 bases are TGTGCCTGGAGTGTAGGGACCCTCTCTGGAAACACCATATATTTT. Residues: CAWSVGTLSGNTIYF. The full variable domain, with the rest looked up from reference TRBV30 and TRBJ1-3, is SQTIHQWPATLVQPVGSPLSLECTVEGTSNPNLYWYRQAAGRGLQLLFYSVGIGQISSEVPQNLSASRPQDRQFILSSKKLLLSDSGFYLCAWSVGTLSGNTIYFGEGSWLTVV.

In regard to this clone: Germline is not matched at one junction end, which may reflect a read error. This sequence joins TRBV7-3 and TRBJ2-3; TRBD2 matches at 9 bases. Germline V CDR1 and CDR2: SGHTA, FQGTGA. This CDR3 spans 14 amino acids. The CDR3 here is CASTLAGGTDTQYF. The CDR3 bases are TGTGCCAGCACCTTAGCGGGGGGCACAGATACGCAGTATTTT.

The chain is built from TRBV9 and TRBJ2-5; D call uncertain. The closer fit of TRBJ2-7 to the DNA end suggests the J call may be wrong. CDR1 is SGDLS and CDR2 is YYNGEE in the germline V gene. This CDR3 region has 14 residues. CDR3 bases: TGTGCCAGCAGCGAGGGTCTTATCTCCTACGAGCAGTACTTC. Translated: CASSEGLISYEQYF.

The CDR3 here is CASSRETGSGYTF. CDR3 sequence (DNA): TGTGCCAGCAGCCGGGAGACAGGGAGCGGCTACACCTTC. The J gene is TRBJ1-2, the V gene TRBV7-6, with 7 positions matching TRBD1. The CDR3 loop spans 13 amino acids. Germline lookup yields CDR1 SGHVS and CDR2 FNYEAQ. V trimming: 5 bases; J trimming: 8 bases; junction bases outside the gene matches: 8.

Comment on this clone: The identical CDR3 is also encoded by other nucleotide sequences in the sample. CDR3 region: CASSQEGNTIYF. In nucleotides, the CDR3 is TGCGCCAGCAGCCAAGAGGGAAACACCATATATTTT. The chain joins TRBV4-1 to TRBJ1-3; no reliable D call. Deletions cut 0 bases from V and 4 bases from J, with 1 base between. The CDR3 contains 12 residues. Germline CDR1 and CDR2: MGHRA and YSYEKL.

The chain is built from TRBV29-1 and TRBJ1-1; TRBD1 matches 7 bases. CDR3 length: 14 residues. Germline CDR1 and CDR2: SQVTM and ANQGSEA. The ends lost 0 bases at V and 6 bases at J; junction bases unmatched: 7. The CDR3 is CSVEDLGGAAEAFF. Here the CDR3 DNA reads TGCAGCGTTGAAGACTTAGGGGGCGCGGCTGAAGCTTTCTTT.

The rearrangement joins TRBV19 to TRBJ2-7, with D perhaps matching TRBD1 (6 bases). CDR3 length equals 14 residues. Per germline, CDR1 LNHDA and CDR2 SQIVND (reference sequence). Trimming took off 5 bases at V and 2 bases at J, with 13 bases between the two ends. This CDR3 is CASSLSTGPYEQYF. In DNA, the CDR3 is TGTGCCAGTAGTCTCTCCACAGGGCCCTACGAGCAGTACTTC. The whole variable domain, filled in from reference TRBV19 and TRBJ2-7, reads DGGITQSPKYLFRKEGQNVTLSCEQNLNHDAMYWYRQDPGQGLRLIYYSQIVNDFQKGDIAEGYSVSREKKESFPLTVTSAQKNPTAFYLCASSLSTGPYEQYFGPGTRLTVT.

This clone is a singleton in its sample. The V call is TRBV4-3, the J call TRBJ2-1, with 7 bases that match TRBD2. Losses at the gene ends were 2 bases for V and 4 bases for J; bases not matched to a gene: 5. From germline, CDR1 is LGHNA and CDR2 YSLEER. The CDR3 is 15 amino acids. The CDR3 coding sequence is TGCGCCAGCAGCCAATCGCGCGGGGGTTACAATGAGCAGTTCTTC. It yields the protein CASSQSRGGYNEQFF.

The DNA for the CDR3 is TGTGCCAGCCAATTGGCAGGATCCTACAATGAGCAGTTCTTC. Translation: CASQLAGSYNEQFF. The V call is TRBV2, the J call TRBJ2-1; D gene ambiguous. CDR1 SNHLY and CDR2 FYNNEI come from the germline V gene. V lost 8 bases, J lost 1 base, and 12 bases lay in between. The CDR3 has 14 amino acids.

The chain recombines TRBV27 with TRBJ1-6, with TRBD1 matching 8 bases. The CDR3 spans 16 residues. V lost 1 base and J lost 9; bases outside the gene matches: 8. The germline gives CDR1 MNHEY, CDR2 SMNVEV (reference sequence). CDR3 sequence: CASSLFGAGGFSPLHF. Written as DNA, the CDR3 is TGTGCCAGCAGTTTATTTGGGGCAGGGGGCTTTTCACCCCTCCACTTT.